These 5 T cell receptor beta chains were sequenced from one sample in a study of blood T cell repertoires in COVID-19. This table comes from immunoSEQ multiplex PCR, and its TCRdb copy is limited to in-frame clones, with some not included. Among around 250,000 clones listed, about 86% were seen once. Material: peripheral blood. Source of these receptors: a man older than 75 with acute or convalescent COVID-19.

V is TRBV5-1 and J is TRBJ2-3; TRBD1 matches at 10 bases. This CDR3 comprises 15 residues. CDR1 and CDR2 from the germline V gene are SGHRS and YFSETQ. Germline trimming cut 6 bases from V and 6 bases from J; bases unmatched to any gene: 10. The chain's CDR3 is CASTPGQGSSDTQYF. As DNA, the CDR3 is TGCGCCAGCACCCCGGGACAGGGGAGTTCGGATACGCAGTATTTT.

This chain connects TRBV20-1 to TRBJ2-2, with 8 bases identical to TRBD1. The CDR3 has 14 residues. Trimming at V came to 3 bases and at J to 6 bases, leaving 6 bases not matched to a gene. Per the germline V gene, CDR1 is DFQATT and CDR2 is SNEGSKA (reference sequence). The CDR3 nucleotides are TGCAGTGCTAGTTGGACAGGGCACCCCGGGGAGCTGTTTTTT. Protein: CSASWTGHPGELFF.

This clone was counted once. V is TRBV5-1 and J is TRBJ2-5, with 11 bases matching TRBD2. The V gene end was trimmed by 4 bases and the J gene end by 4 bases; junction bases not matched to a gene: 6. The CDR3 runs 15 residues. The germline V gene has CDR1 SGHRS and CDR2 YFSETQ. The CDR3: CASSVLGLAGETQYF. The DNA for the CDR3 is TGCGCCAGCAGCGTTCTCGGACTAGCGGGAGAGACCCAGTACTTC. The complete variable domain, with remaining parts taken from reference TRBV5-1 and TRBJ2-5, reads KAGVTQTPRYLIKTRGQQVTLSCSPISGHRSVSWYQQTPGQGLQFLFEYFSETQRNKGNFPGRFSGRQFSNSRSEMNVSTLELGDSALYLCASSVLGLAGETQYFGPGTRLLVL.

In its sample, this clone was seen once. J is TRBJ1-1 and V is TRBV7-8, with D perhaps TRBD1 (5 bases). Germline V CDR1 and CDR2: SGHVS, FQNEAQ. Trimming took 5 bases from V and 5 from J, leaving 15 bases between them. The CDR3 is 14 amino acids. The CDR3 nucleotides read TGTGCCAGCAGCAGCTCCTCAGGGTTTACTGAAGCTTTCTTT. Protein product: CASSSSSGFTEAFF.

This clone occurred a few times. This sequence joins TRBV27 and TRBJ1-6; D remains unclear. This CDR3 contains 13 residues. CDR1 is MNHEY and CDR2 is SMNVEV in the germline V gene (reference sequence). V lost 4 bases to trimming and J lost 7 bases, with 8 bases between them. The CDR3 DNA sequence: TGTGCCAGCAGTTACTCTAGGAATTCACCCCTCCACTTT. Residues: CASSYSRNSPLHF.